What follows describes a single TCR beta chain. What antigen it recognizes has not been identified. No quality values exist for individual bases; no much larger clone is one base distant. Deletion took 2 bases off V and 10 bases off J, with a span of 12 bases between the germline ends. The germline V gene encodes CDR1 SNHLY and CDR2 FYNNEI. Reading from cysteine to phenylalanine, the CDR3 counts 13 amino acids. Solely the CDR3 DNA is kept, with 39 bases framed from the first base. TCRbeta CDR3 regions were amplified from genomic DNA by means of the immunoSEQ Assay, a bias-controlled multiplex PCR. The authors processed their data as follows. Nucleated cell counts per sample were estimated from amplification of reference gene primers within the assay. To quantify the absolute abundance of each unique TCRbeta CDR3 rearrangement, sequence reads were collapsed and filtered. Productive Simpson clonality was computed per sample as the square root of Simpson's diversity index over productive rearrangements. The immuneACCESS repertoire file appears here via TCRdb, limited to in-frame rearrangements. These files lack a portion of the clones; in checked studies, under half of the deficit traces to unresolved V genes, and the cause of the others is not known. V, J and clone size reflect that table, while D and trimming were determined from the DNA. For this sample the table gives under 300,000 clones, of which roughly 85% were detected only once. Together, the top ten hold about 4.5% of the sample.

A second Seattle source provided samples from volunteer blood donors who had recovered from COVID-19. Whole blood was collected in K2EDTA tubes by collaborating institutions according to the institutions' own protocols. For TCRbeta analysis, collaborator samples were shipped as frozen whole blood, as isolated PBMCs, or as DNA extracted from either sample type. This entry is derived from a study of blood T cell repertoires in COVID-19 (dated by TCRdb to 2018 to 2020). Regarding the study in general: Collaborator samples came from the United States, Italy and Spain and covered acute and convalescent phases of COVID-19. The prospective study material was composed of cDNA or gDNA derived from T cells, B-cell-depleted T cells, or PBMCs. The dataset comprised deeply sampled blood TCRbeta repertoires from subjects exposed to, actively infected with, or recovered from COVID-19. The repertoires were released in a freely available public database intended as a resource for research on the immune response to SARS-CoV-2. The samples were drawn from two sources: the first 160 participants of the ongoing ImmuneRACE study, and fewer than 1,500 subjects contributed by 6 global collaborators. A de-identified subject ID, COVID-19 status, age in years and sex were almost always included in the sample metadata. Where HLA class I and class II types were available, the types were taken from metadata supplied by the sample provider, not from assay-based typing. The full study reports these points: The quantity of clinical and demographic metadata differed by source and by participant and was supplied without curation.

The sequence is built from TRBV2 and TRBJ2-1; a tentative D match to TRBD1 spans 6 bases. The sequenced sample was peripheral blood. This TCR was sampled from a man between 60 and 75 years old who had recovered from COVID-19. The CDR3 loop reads CASSEQATGEQFF. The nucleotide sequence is TGTGCCAGCAGTGAACAGGCGACAGGAGAGCAGTTCTTC.